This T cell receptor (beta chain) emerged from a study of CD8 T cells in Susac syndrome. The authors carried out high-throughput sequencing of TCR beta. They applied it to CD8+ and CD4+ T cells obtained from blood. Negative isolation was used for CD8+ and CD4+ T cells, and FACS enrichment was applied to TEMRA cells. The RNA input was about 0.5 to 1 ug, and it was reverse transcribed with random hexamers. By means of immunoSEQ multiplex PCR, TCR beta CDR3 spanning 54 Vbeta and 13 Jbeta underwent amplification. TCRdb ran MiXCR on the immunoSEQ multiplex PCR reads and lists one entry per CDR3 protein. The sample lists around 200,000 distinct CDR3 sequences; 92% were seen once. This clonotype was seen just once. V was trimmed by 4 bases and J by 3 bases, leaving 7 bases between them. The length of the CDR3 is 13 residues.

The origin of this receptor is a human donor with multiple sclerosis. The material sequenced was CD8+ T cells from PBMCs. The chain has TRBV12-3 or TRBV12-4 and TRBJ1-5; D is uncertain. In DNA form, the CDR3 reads TGTGCCAGCAGTTCCCTCTACAATCAGCCCCAGCATTTT. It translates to CASSSLYNQPQHF.